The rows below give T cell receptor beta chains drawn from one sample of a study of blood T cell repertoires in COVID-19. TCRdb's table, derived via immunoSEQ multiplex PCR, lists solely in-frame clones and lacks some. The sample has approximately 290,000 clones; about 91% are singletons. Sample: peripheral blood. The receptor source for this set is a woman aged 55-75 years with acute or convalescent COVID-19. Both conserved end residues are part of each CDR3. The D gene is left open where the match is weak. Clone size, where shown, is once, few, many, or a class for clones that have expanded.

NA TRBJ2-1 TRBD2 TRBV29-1 CSVAGGSYNEQFF TGCAGCGTCGCGGGAGGGTCCTACAATGAGCAGTTCTTC
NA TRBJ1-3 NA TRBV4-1 CASSQIWSSGNTIYF TGCGCCAGCAGCCAAATCTGGAGTTCTGGAAACACCATATATTTT
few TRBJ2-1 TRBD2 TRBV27 CASKGLAGNSYNEQFF TGTGCCAGCAAAGGCCTAGCGGGGAACTCCTACAATGAGCAGTTCTTC
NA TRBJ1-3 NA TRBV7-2 CASSPHRVAGNTIYF TGTGCCAGCAGTCCTCACAGGGTGGCAGGAAACACCATATATTTT
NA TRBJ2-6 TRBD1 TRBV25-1 CASSERGGAGANVLTF TGTGCCAGCAGTGAACGAGGGGGCGCTGGGGCCAACGTCCTGACTTTC
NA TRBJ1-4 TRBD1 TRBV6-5 CASRLVTQGDEKLFF TGTGCCAGCAGATTAGTGACCCAGGGGGATGAAAAACTGTTTTTT
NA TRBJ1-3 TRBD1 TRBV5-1 CASSSFGQGGNTIYF TGCGCCAGCAGCTCTTTTGGACAGGGTGGAAACACCATATATTTT
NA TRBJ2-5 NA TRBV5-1 CASSPGGTQYF TGCGCCAGCAGCCCTGGAGGGACCCAGTACTTC
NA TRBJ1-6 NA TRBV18 CASSPPVDSKNSPLHF TGTGCCAGCTCACCACCAGTAGACAGTAAAAATTCACCCCTCCACTTT
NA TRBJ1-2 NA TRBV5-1 CASSLRPEGHGYTF TGCGCCAGCAGCTTGCGGCCCGAGGGCCATGGCTACACCTTC
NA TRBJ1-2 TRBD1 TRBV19 CASTTAGTAYGYTF TGTGCCAGTACCACTGCCGGGACAGCCTATGGCTACACCTTC
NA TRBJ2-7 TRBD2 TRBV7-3 CASSPDLLGEGEQYF TGTGCCAGCAGCCCCGATTTACTAGGGGAGGGCGAGCAGTACTTC
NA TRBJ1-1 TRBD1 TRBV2 CASSVTGGDTEAFF TGTGCCAGCAGTGTGACAGGGGGAGACACTGAAGCTTTCTTT
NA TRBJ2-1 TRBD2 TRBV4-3 CASSQGLARKYNEQFF TGCGCCAGCAGCCAAGGACTAGCGCGAAAATACAATGAGCAGTTCTTC
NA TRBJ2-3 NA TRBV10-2 CASSDSVDTQYF TGCGCCAGCAGTGATTCGGTAGATACGCAGTATTTT
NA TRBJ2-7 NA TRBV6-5 CASSYAGLSYEQYF TGTGCCAGCAGTTACGCAGGGCTCTCCTACGAGCAGTACTTC
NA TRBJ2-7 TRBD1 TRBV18 CASSPRDRPKSSEQYF TGTGCCAGCTCACCGCGGGACAGGCCGAAGAGTTCCGAGCAGTACTTC
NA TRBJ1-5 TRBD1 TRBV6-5 CASSSTGDNQPQHF TGTGCCAGCTCGTCGACAGGGGACAATCAGCCCCAGCATTTT
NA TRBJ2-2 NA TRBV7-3 CASSFVRGGSNTGELFF TGTGCCAGCAGCTTTGTCAGGGGAGGGTCGAACACCGGGGAGCTGTTTTTT
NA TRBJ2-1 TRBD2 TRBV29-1 CSVDVGGRWNEQFF TGCAGCGTGGACGTTGGCGGGAGATGGAATGAGCAGTTCTTC
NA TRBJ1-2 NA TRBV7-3 CASSSDPAGGYTF TGTGCCAGCAGCTCTGACCCCGCCGGGGGCTACACCTTC
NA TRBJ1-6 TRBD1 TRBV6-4 CASSDLKEDRYNSPLHF TGTGCCAGCAGTGACTTAAAAGAGGACAGGTATAATTCACCCCTCCACTTT